This record covers a single T cell receptor (beta chain). TCRdb keeps only in-frame clones here, not all; method: immunoSEQ multiplex PCR. The sample lists around 100,000 clones; approximately 89% were seen once. The CDR3 has 15 amino acids. Per the germline V gene, CDR1 is SGHDN and CDR2 is FVKESK. Losses at the gene ends were 4 bases for V and 0 bases for J; bases not matched to a gene: 2. This sample is part of a study of blood T cell repertoires in COVID-19. At the level of the study: There were acute and convalescent COVID-19 samples, and they came from the United States, Italy and Spain. Sources were T cells, B-cell-depleted T cells, or PBMCs; the material itself was cDNA or gDNA.

The receptor was derived from an elderly woman in a cohort sampled during active COVID-19. Sequenced: peripheral blood. V is TRBV14 and J is TRBJ2-2, with 7 bases fitting TRBD1. This CDR3 is CASSLGQSNTGELFF. The CDR3 nucleotides are TGTGCCAGCAGCCTGGGACAGTCGAACACCGGGGAGCTGTTTTTT.